A single sample gave rise to the 23 T cell receptor beta chains below, sequenced in a study of spatial heterogeneity in lung cancer (dated by TCRdb to about 2019). The time point label corresponds to: sample taken at primary tumor resection. The library was built by means of 5' RACE. The sequencer was a NextSeq 500. Using fastp trimming at Q25 and MiXCR clonotype assembly, TCRdb reanalyzed the public sequencing data and kept in-frame beta chains. Each record represents a unique CDR3 protein, reported with the most common genes and DNA among its rows. This sample holds 24,000 or so distinct CDR3 sequences; about 3.3% were observed only once. Around 28% of the sample is in the top ten clones. Sequencing was performed on PBMCs, taken at surgery. The receptors derive from a female donor with early-stage non-small cell lung cancer.

This clonotype was observed many times. This rearrangement joins TRBV18 to TRBJ2-1, with 7 bases identical to TRBD1. Germline CDR1 KGHSH, CDR2 LQKENI. The J segment lost 7 bases and the V segment lost 2 bases, leaving 17 bases of the junction unmatched. This CDR3 is 18 amino acids long. The CDR3 DNA sequence: TGTGCCAGCTCACCAGTGGAATTCACAGGGGCGATTTTGAATGAGCAGTTCTTC. Protein sequence: CASSPVEFTGAILNEQFF.

This clonotype was seen many times. The V and J genes are TRBV10-3 and TRBJ2-2, with TRBD2 identical over 7 bases. Trimming cost V 7 bases and J 0 bases; bases outside gene matches: 8. The CDR3 has 16 residues. CDR1 and CDR2 from the germline V gene are ENHRY and SYGVKD. The CDR3 spells CAINWDYSSNTGELFF. CDR3 in DNA: TGTGCCATCAATTGGGACTACTCCTCGAACACCGGGGAGCTGTTTTTT.

This clonotype has ten or more counts. This rearrangement joins TRBV4-2 to TRBJ2-3, with D possibly being TRBD2 (5 bases). The CDR3 covers 14 residues. Germline assignment: CDR1 LGHNA and CDR2 YNFKEQ. Trimming removed 1 base from V and 0 bases from J, with 5 bases in between. CDR3 sequence (DNA): TGTGCCAGCAGCCAAGCGGGGAGCACAGATACGCAGTATTTT. The encoded protein is CASSQAGSTDTQYF.

This clonotype was seen many times. This rearrangement joins TRBV28 to TRBJ2-1; 8 bases agree with TRBD1. Germline trimming cut 3 bases from V and 0 bases from J; bases unmatched to any gene: 13. This CDR3 is 19 amino acids long. Germline CDR1 MDHEN, CDR2 SYDVKM. The CDR3 region is CASSFDGQGLTNSYNEQFF. In DNA, the CDR3 is TGTGCCAGCAGTTTTGACGGACAGGGCCTAACAAACTCCTACAATGAGCAGTTCTTC.

By sample share, this clonotype is medium-sized. The rearrangement links TRBV4-1 to TRBJ2-1, with TRBD2 matching 10 bases. Germline CDR1 MGHRA, CDR2 YSYEKL. The CDR3 length is 16 residues. Losses at the gene ends were 4 bases for V and 5 bases for J; bases not matched to a gene: 8. The CDR3 DNA sequence: TGCGCCAGCAGCCGAGTTACTAGCGGGAATAACAATGAGCAGTTCTTC. Amino acids: CASSRVTSGNNNEQFF.

This chain joins TRBV6-1 and TRBJ2-1, with 8 bases matching TRBD2. The V and J ends lost 1 base and 3 bases, in that order; junction bases with no gene match: 5. The CDR3 extends over 16 amino acids. Germline CDR1 and CDR2: MNHNS and SASEGT. CDR3 coding DNA: TGTGCCAGCAGTGAAGAGGCGGGAGGAATCTACAATGAGCAGTTCTTC. Translated: CASSEEAGGIYNEQFF.

Many counts were recorded for this clonotype. CDR3 sequence (DNA): TGTGCTAGCGCTATGGCAGGGAAATCCCTTGTAGACCTCCTGAGGGAGACCCAGTACTTC. Translated, it gives CASAMAGKSLVDLLRETQYF. The V and J genes are TRBV7-7 and TRBJ2-5, with D perhaps matching TRBD1 or TRBD2 (5 bases each). Germline values: CDR1 SSHAT, CDR2 FNYEAQ (reference sequence). The CDR3 is 20 amino acids.

The CDR3 bases are TGTGCCAGCAGCTTACCGGACAGGGGGTCCTACGAGCAGTACTTC. It translates to CASSLPDRGSYEQYF. The chain recombines TRBV7-8 with TRBJ2-7; TRBD1 aligns across 10 bases. The J segment lost 1 base and the V segment lost 2 bases, leaving 2 bases of the junction unmatched. CDR1 is SGHVS and CDR2 is FQNEAQ in the germline V gene. This CDR3 has 15 residues.

This clonotype was detected many times. The chain uses TRBV5-4 and TRBJ2-5; no firm D call. The germline V gene encodes CDR1 SGHNT and CDR2 YYREEE (reference sequence). The CDR3 covers 15 residues. Trimming removed 0 bases from V and 5 bases from J, with 14 bases in between. Here the CDR3 DNA reads TGTGCCAGCAGCTTGGGGACCGAAGGAGTGGAGACCCAGTACTTC. Protein sequence: CASSLGTEGVETQYF.

This clonotype came up many times. This chain uses TRBV10-3 with TRBJ2-3, with D hard to call. Germline-derived CDR1 and CDR2 are ENHRY and SYGVKD. The CDR3 contains 14 residues. Trimming took 6 bases from V and 0 from J, leaving 10 bases between them. CDR3 region: CAISKSDSTDTQYF. DNA for the CDR3: TGTGCCATCAGCAAATCCGACAGCACAGATACGCAGTATTTT.

This clonotype was counted at least ten times. For the CDR3, the DNA is TGTGCCAGCAGTACGCCCAGGCTGGGAAGTGAAGCTTTCTTT. Protein: CASSTPRLGSEAFF. This chain uses TRBV12-3 or TRBV12-4 with TRBJ1-1; no reliable D call. V was shortened by 5 bases and J by 7 bases, with 17 bases between the two germline ends. The CDR3 contains 14 residues.

This clonotype was counted many times. Compared with germline, one end of the junction differs, possibly owing to a read error. The chain employs TRBV5-1 and TRBJ2-5; D is ambiguous. CDR1 and CDR2 (germline): SGHRS, YFSETQ. The CDR3 spans 14 residues. In DNA form, the CDR3 reads TGCGCCAGCAGCTTGGACGACACGCAAGCGACCCAGTACTTC. Its protein product is CASSLDDTQATQYF.

This clonotype was recorded at least ten times. The chain has TRBV28 and TRBJ2-7; 12 positions match TRBD2. The ends lost 6 bases at V and 1 base at J; junction bases unmatched: 7. This CDR3 has 16 amino acids. From germline, CDR1 is MDHEN and CDR2 SYDVKM. The CDR3 is CASSQIGTSGSYEQYF. The CDR3 DNA is TGTGCCAGCAGCCAAATCGGGACTAGCGGGTCCTACGAGCAGTACTTC.

This clonotype has at least ten counts. The chain uses TRBV3-1 and TRBJ2-6; D may be TRBD1 (6 bases). V was cut by 4 bases and J by 0 bases, with 22 bases left in between. The CDR3 consists of 20 residues. The germline V gene has CDR1 LGHDT and CDR2 YNNKEL (reference sequence). The CDR3 bases are TGTGCCAGCAGCCCAGTTCCACAGGGTCTCGTCTACTCTGGGGCCAACGTCCTGACTTTC. Its protein is CASSPVPQGLVYSGANVLTF.

The chain couples TRBV5-1 to TRBJ2-7; 8 positions agree with TRBD2. V dropped 0 bases and J dropped 0; count of bases not matched to a gene: 2. The CDR3 has 15 amino acids. The germline V gene has CDR1 SGHRS and CDR2 YFSETQ. CDR3 DNA sequence: TGCGCCAGCAGCTTGGCCGCGGGAGGCTCCTACGAGCAGTACTTC. This gives the protein CASSLAAGGSYEQYF.

This clonotype was recorded at least ten times. The chain is built from TRBV2 and TRBJ2-5, with D maybe TRBD1 (7 bases). This CDR3 spans 13 amino acids. Trimming cost V 6 bases and J 2 bases, with 10 bases left between them. Germline V gene sequence: CDR1 SNHLY, CDR2 FYNNEI. CDR3 sequence: CASSPGGQETQYF. CDR3 nucleotides: TGTGCCAGCAGCCCAGGGGGGCAAGAGACCCAGTACTTC.

This clonotype showed up many times. CDR3: CASSQDYALEKLFF. CDR3 coding DNA: TGTGCCAGCAGCCAAGACTACGCCCTTGAAAAACTGTTTTTT. The rearrangement uses TRBV4-2 and TRBJ1-4, with unresolved D. CDR1 LGHNA and CDR2 YNFKEQ come from the germline V gene. CDR3 length equals 14 residues. Trimming stripped 0 bases from V and 7 bases from J, with 9 bases between.

This clonotype was counted ten times or more. The chain uses TRBV2 and TRBJ1-5; D not resolved. This CDR3 has 15 residues. Per the germline V gene, CDR1 is SNHLY and CDR2 is FYNNEI. V was clipped by 6 bases and J by 1 base, with 13 bases between them. CDR3 region: CASSTGSGSNQPQHF. Written as DNA, the CDR3 is TGTGCCAGCAGCACGGGGAGTGGGAGCAATCAGCCCCAGCATTTT.

A few counts support this clonotype. This rearrangement joins TRBV3-1 to TRBJ2-5; D gene unclear. The CDR3 covers 13 residues. The ends were cut back, 4 bases at V and 4 bases at J, with 10 bases in the middle. The germline gives CDR1 LGHDT, CDR2 YNNKEL (reference sequence). The CDR3 spells CASSPPERETQYF. CDR3 bases: TGTGCCAGCAGCCCTCCTGAGAGAGAGACCCAGTACTTC.

Comments on this clonotype: A much larger clone differs from this one at a single base, so this may be a read error. V usage is TRBV3-1 and J usage is TRBJ2-6; D is unresolved. The length of the CDR3 is 18 residues. Trimming cost V 1 base and J 0 bases, with 13 bases left between them. CDR1 LGHDT and CDR2 YNNKEL come from the germline V gene (reference sequence). The CDR3 DNA reads TGTGCCAGCAGCCAAGTTATCAGGCGTAGCTCTGGGGCCAACGTCCTGACTTTC. As protein: CASSQVIRRSSGANVLTF.

Many counts were recorded for this clonotype. The chain couples TRBV2 to TRBJ2-7, with D unclear. V shed 2 bases and J shed 3 bases, with 8 bases lying between them. The CDR3 has 13 residues. Germline V gene data show CDR1 as SNHLY and CDR2 as FYNNEI. The CDR3 here is CASSEYGDYEQYF. CDR3 DNA: TGTGCCAGCAGTGAATATGGGGACTACGAGCAGTACTTC.

Many counts were recorded for this clonotype. V and J are TRBV5-1 and TRBJ2-2; D is perhaps TRBD2 (6 bases). V was pared by 4 bases and J by 2 bases, with 12 bases between. CDR3 length equals 15 residues. Germline V lookup: CDR1 SGHRS, CDR2 YFSETQ. The CDR3 loop reads CASSPEGLNTGELFF. The CDR3 bases are TGCGCCAGCAGCCCGGAGGGCCTAAACACCGGGGAGCTGTTTTTT.

This clonotype has at least ten counts. The rearrangement links TRBV15 to TRBJ2-3; 9 bases line up with TRBD2. The CDR3 is 15 residues long. Losses at the gene ends were 3 bases for V and 5 bases for J; bases not matched to a gene: 6. Germline V gene sequence: CDR1 LNHNV, CDR2 YYDKDF (reference sequence). CDR3 in amino acids: CATSRETSGQDTQYF. DNA for the CDR3: TGTGCCACCAGCAGGGAGACTAGCGGACAAGATACGCAGTATTTT.